This T cell receptor (beta chain) is from a study of identical twins. TCRdb analysed the 5' RACE reads with MiXCR anew, one entry per CDR3 protein. Seen here are 240,000 or so distinct CDR3 sequences, roughly a tenth observed once, and the top ten hold 10%. In this sample, this clonotype turned up many times. Its cognate antigen is unknown. Donors were all healthy Caucasians. Study-wide results and caveats: Part of the zero-insertion signal could reflect confounding by invariant MAIT and iNKT cells. Without tracking the same donors, conclusions rested on cross-sectional statistical analysis.

This CDR3 contains 15 residues. V shed 4 bases, J shed 6 bases, and the junction held 8 bases outside the gene matches. This rearrangement joins TRBV12-3 or TRBV12-4 to TRBJ1-5, with 8 bases identical to TRBD1. Input material: memory T cells sorted from blood. This receptor was obtained from a man aged 50 to 60 in good health. The chain's CDR3 is CASSSQGALGQPQHF. CDR3 bases: TGTGCCAGCAGTTCCCAGGGGGCGCTGGGTCAGCCCCAGCATTTT.